These 13 T cell receptor beta chains share one sample of origin, sequenced in a study of blood T cell repertoires in COVID-19. Some clones are missing from TCRdb's copy, which holds only in-frame ones; the method was immunoSEQ multiplex PCR. The sample consists of 75,000 to 95,000 clones, about 82% of them appearing once. The sequenced sample consisted of peripheral blood. Receptor source: a man in his fifties or sixties with acute or convalescent COVID-19.

This clone has just a few counts. This chain connects TRBV6-1 to TRBJ1-4; D is unclear. CDR1 and CDR2 from the germline V gene are MNHNS and SASEGT. This CDR3 has 13 residues. V lost 2 bases to trimming and J lost 6 bases, with 7 bases between them. Here the CDR3 DNA reads TGTGCCAGCAGTGAACAGGCCTATGAAAAACTGTTTTTT. It encodes CASSEQAYEKLFF.

The V gene is TRBV7-9, the J gene TRBJ1-2, with D unresolved. This CDR3 contains 13 residues. Germline-derived CDR1 and CDR2 are SEHNR and FQNEAQ (reference sequence). The V end lost 0 bases, the J end lost 8 bases, and 10 bases lay between the germline ends. CDR3 nucleotides: TGTGCCAGCAGCTTAGCGAGCGGGAAGGGCTACACCTTC. Its protein product is CASSLASGKGYTF.

The chain links TRBV19 to TRBJ2-3; 7 bases match TRBD1. V shed 2 bases, J shed 4 bases, and the junction held 6 bases outside the gene matches. Germline V gives CDR1 LNHDA, CDR2 SQIVND (reference sequence). There are 15 residues in the CDR3. The CDR3 here is CASSIWGQGADTQYF. Written as DNA, the CDR3 is TGTGCCAGTAGTATATGGGGGCAGGGGGCAGATACGCAGTATTTT.

The V call is TRBV6-5, the J call TRBJ2-7; tentatively, D is TRBD2 (5 bases). Trimming removed 7 bases from V and 6 bases from J, with 13 bases in between. The germline V gene has CDR1 MNHEY and CDR2 SVGAGI. This CDR3 is built from 12 residues. The CDR3 region is CASTVDYAEQYF. CDR3 nucleotides: TGTGCCAGCACTGTAGACTACGCCGAGCAGTACTTC.

This clone was picked up a small number of times. The J gene is TRBJ2-3, the V gene TRBV5-1; 10 bases line up with TRBD2. V gave up 0 bases and J gave up 3 bases; unmatched junction bases: 1. Germline V gene lookup returns CDR1 SGHRS and CDR2 YFSETQ. There are 15 residues in the CDR3. This chain's CDR3 is CASSLASGRTDTQYF. CDR3 in DNA: TGCGCCAGCAGCTTGGCTAGCGGGAGAACAGATACGCAGTATTTT.

CDR3 DNA sequence: TGTGCCACCAGTGGTTGGTCGGGAGAGACCCAGTACTTC. This encodes CATSGWSGETQYF. The chain couples TRBV24-1 to TRBJ2-5; D is unresolved. CDR1 is KGHDR, CDR2 SFDVKD, per germline. V lost 5 bases and J 4 bases, leaving 10 bases between the germline ends. The CDR3 is made up of 13 amino acids.

V usage is TRBV7-2 and J usage is TRBJ2-3; 8 positions agree with TRBD2. Germline loops: CDR1 SGHTA, CDR2 FQGNSA. The CDR3 length is 16 residues. V dropped 4 bases and J dropped 0; count of bases not matched to a gene: 6. The chain's CDR3 is CASSSRTSKSTDTQYF. The CDR3 DNA follows: TGTGCCAGCAGCTCCCGGACTAGCAAGAGCACAGATACGCAGTATTTT.

This rearrangement joins TRBV2 to TRBJ2-4; D uncertain. The CDR3 consists of 13 residues. Trimming stripped 2 bases from V and 3 bases from J, with 5 bases between. From germline, CDR1 is SNHLY and CDR2 FYNNEI. The CDR3 spells CASSEQVKNIQYF. CDR3 in DNA: TGTGCCAGCAGTGAACAGGTCAAAAACATTCAGTACTTC.

This chain uses TRBV30 with TRBJ1-6; TRBD1 agrees at 9 bases. V was pared by 2 bases and J by 0 bases, with 8 bases of the junction left unmatched. From germline, CDR1 is GTSNPN and CDR2 SVGIG (reference sequence). The CDR3 loop spans 18 amino acids. The CDR3 DNA is TGTGCCTGGAGTCTCCGGACAGGGGCGTCCTCCTATAATTCACCCCTCCACTTT. Protein: CAWSLRTGASSYNSPLHF.

This rearrangement joins TRBV27 to TRBJ2-2; 10 bases match TRBD2. CDR1 and CDR2 from the germline V gene are MNHEY and SMNVEV (reference sequence). This CDR3 comprises 16 residues. Trimming at V came to 3 bases and at J to 5 bases, leaving 6 bases not matched to a gene. The CDR3 here is CASSFVAGGSTGELFF. CDR3 sequence (DNA): TGTGCCAGCAGTTTTGTAGCGGGGGGTTCTACCGGGGAGCTGTTTTTT.

The chain employs TRBV19 and TRBJ2-7; D is unclear. The germline gives CDR1 LNHDA, CDR2 SQIVND (reference sequence). Trimming pared 5 bases from V and 2 bases from J, leaving 10 bases between. The length of the CDR3 is 13 residues. Here the CDR3 DNA reads TGTGCCAGTAGTCCTAGTGCTACCTACGAGCAGTACTTC. Translation: CASSPSATYEQYF.

The chain has TRBV7-2 and TRBJ2-3, with D unclear. The CDR3 consists of 15 residues. The germline V gene encodes CDR1 SGHTA and CDR2 FQGNSA. Trimming cost V 5 bases and J 0 bases, with 12 bases left between them. CDR3 in DNA: TGTGCCAGCAGCACCAGCGTTGCTAGCACAGATACGCAGTATTTT. It specifies CASSTSVASTDTQYF.

J is TRBJ1-2 and V is TRBV3-1 (or the pseudogene TRBV3-2); 7 bases match TRBD1. The junction had 8 bases not matched to a gene; V was cut back by 2 bases and J by 8 bases. In germline, CDR1 is LGHDT, CDR2 YNNKEL (reference sequence). This CDR3 has 14 residues. The CDR3 loop is CASSQRSTGDGYTF. CDR3 bases: TGTGCCAGCAGCCAAAGGTCCACAGGGGACGGCTACACCTTC.